This TCR beta chain stems from a study of OX40 agonist ivuxolimab in advanced cancers. At the level of the study: Head and neck, renal cell, melanoma or hepatocellular carcinoma were the cancers that dose-escalation patients had. People who had prior anti-PD-1, anti-PD-L1 or anti-CTLA-4 therapy could take part, and 40% had some.

A word on this clone: Its antigen is as yet unknown.

TCRdb keeps only in-frame clones here, not all; method: immunoSEQ multiplex PCR. The data hold 100,000 or so clones, with around 94% observed a single time. Findings and caveats of the study: Certain nonresponders additionally had low normalized T-cell clonal expansion. On average, a greater number of expanded clones characterised CD8+ T cells relative to CD4+.

The source material was CD4+ or CD8+ T cells sorted from blood, sampled in a trial of the OX40 agonist ivuxolimab. This receptor was identified in an adult with an advanced solid tumor such as melanoma, head and neck, liver or kidney cancer.

This CDR3 reads CASSSTGMAEQYF. Here the CDR3 DNA reads TGTGCCAGCAGCTCAACAGGAATGGCCGAGCAGTACTTC. The gene calls are TRBV7-2 and TRBJ2-5, with D maybe TRBD1 (5 bases). The DNA end is more similar to TRBJ2-7, so the J call may be wrong. Germline assignment: CDR1 SGHTA and CDR2 FQGNSA. The CDR3 spans 13 residues.